Described below is a single T cell receptor beta chain sequence and its context. The data stem from a study of blood T cell repertoires in COVID-19. Study-wide background: COVID-19 samples, acute and convalescent, were from the United States, Italy and Spain. The analysed material was cDNA or gDNA that came from T cells, B-cell-depleted T cells, or PBMCs.

The CDR3 has 15 residues. As processed by the authors: Researchers report that nucleated cell counts were estimated from reference gene primer amplification. TCRdb's table, derived via immunoSEQ multiplex PCR, lists solely in-frame clones and lacks some. V and J calls and clone size are as listed in that table; D and trimming were resolved from the DNA. This table holds 200,000 to 300,000 clones, about 89% found once. Recovered status in Cohort 3 required two negative PCRs, clearance, or symptom resolution. The origin of this receptor is a woman aged 30 to 39 who had recovered from COVID-19. The chain has TRBV1 and TRBJ1-5; TRBD1 reflects the table's D call only, with no check against the DNA. TRBV1 is termed a pseudogene. Material: PBMCs or T cells enriched from blood (not recorded which). CDR3 DNA: TGCACCAGCAGCCAGGGACAGCTACCAAATCAGCCCCAGCATTTT. This gives the protein CTSSQGQLPNQPQHF.